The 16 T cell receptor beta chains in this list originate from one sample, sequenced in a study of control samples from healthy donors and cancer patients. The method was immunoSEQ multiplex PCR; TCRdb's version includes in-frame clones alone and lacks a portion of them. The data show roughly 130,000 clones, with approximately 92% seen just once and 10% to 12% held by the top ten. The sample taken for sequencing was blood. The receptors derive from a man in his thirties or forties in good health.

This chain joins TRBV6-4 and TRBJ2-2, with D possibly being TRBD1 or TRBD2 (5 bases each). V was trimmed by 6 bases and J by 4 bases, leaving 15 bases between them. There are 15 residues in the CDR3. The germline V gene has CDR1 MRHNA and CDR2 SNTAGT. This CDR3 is CASSPGSESTGELFF. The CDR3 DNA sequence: TGTGCCAGCAGCCCAGGGAGTGAGAGCACCGGGGAGCTGTTTTTT.

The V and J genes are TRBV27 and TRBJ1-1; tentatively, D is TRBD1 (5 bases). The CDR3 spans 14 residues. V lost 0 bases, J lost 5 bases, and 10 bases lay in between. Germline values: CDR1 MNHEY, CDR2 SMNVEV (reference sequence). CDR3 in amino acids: CASSLSGRATEAFF. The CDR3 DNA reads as TGTGCCAGCAGTTTATCCGGCAGGGCAACTGAAGCTTTCTTT.

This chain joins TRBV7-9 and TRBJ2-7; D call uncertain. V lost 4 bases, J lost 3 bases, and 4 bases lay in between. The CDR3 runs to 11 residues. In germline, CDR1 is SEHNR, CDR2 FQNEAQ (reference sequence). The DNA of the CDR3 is TGTGCCAGCAGCTCCTACTACGAGCAGTACTTC. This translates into CASSSYYEQYF.

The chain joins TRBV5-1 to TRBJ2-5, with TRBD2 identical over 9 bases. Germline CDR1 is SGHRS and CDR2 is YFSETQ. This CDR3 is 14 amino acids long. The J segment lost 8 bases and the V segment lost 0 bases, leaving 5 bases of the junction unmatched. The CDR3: CASSLVAGAPTQYF. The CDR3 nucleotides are TGCGCCAGCAGCTTGGTAGCGGGAGCCCCAACCCAGTACTTC.

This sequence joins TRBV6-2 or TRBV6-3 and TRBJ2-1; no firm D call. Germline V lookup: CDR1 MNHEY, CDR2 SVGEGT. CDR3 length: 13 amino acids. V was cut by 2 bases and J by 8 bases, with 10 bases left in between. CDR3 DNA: TGTGCCAGCAGTTACGGAATCAACGATGAGCAGTTCTTC. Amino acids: CASSYGINDEQFF.

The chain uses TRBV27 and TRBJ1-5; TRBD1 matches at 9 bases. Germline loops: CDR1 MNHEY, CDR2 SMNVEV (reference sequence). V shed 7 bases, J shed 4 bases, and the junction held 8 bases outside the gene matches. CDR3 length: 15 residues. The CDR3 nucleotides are TGTGCCAGCAAATCGGACAGGGGTCAAAATCAGCCCCAGCATTTT. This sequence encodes CASKSDRGQNQPQHF.

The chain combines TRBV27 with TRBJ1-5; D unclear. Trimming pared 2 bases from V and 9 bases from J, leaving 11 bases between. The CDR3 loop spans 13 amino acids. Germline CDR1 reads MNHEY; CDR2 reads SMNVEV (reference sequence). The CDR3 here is CASSLAGLGPQHF. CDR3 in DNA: TGTGCCAGCAGTTTAGCGGGTCTGGGGCCCCAGCATTTT.

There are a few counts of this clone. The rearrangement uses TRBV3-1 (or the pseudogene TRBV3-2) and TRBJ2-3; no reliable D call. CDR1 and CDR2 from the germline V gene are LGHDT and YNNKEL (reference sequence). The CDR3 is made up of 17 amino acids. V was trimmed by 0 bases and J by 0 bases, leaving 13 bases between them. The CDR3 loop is CASSQELKTLSTDTQYF. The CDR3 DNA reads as TGTGCCAGCAGCCAAGAGCTAAAGACTTTGAGCACAGATACGCAGTATTTT.

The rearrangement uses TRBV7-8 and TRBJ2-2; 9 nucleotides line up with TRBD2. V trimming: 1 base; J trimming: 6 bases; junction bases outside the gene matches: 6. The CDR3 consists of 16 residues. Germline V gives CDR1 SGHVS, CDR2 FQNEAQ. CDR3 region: CASSLVAGDIAGELFF. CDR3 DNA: TGTGCCAGCAGCTTAGTAGCGGGAGATATCGCCGGGGAGCTGTTTTTT.

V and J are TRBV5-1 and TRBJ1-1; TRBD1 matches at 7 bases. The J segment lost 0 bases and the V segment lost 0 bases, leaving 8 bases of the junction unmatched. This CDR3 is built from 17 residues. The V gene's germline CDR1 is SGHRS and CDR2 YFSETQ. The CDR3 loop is CASSLGQGFPMNTEAFF. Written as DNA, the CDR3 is TGCGCCAGCAGCTTGGGACAGGGTTTTCCAATGAACACTGAAGCTTTCTTT.

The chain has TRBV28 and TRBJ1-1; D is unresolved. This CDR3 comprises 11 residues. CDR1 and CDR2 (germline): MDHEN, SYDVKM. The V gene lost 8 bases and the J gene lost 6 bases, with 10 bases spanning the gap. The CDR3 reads CASFLGSEAFF. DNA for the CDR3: TGTGCCAGCTTCCTAGGCTCTGAAGCTTTCTTT.

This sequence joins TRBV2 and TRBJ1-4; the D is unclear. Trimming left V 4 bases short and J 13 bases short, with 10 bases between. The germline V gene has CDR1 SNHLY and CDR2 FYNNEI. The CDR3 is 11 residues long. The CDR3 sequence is CASSVLGVLFF. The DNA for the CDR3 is TGTGCCAGCAGTGTTTTGGGTGTACTGTTTTTT.

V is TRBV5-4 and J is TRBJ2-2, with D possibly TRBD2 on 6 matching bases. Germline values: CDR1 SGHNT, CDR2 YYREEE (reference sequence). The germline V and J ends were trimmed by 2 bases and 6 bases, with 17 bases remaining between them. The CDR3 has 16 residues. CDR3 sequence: CASSFSSKPGAGELFF. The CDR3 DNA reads TGTGCCAGCAGCTTCTCGTCCAAACCGGGGGCCGGGGAGCTGTTTTTT.

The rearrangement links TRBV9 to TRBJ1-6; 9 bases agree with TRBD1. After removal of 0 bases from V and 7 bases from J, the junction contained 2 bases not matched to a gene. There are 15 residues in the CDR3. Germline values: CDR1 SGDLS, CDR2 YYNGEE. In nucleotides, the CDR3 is TGTGCCAGCAGCGTAGAAGGACAGGGGAATTCACCCCTCCACTTT. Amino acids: CASSVEGQGNSPLHF.

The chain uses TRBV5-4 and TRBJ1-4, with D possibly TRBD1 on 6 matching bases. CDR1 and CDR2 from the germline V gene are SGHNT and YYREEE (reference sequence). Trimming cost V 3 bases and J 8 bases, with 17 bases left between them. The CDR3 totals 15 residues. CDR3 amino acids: CASSSTAGVNEKLFF. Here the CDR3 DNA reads TGTGCCAGCAGCTCCACGGCAGGGGTTAACGAAAAACTGTTTTTT.

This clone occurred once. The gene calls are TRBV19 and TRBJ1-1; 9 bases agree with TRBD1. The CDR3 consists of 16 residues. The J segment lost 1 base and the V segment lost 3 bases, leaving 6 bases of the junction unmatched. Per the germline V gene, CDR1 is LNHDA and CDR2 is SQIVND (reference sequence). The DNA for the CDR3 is TGTGCCAGTAGTATCGGGAGGACAGGGGCGAACACTGAAGCTTTCTTT. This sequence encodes CASSIGRTGANTEAFF.